These 14 T cell receptor beta chains originate from one sample sequenced in a study of blood T cell repertoires in COVID-19. Some clones are missing from TCRdb's copy, which holds only in-frame ones; the method was immunoSEQ multiplex PCR. The profile shows 45,000 to 55,000 clones, around 84% of them singletons. Sequenced input: peripheral blood. The receptor set was obtained from a man aged 50-60 years with acute or convalescent COVID-19.

The V and J genes are TRBV7-9 and TRBJ1-4; 7 positions match TRBD1. Germline V gene lookup returns CDR1 SEHNR and CDR2 FQNEAQ (reference sequence). The CDR3 is made up of 14 amino acids. Trimming cost V 4 bases and J 8 bases; bases outside gene matches: 7. In DNA, the CDR3 is TGTGCCAGCAGCTCCGGGACAGCTGGGGAAAAACTGTTTTTT. Translated: CASSSGTAGEKLFF.

V usage is TRBV7-9 and J usage is TRBJ2-2; D gene uncertain. Trimming cost V 5 bases and J 1 base, with 8 bases left between them. The CDR3 spans 14 residues. Per the germline V gene, CDR1 is SEHNR and CDR2 is FQNEAQ (reference sequence). Written as DNA, the CDR3 is TGTGCCAGCAGCCTCCGACAGAACACCGGGGAGCTGTTTTTT. Translating gives CASSLRQNTGELFF. The full variable domain, in which reference TRBV7-9 and TRBJ2-2 provide the parts outside the CDR3, is DTGVSQNPRHKITKRGQNVTFRCDPISEHNRLYWYRQTLGQGPEFLTYFQNEAQLEKSRLLSDRFSAERPKGSFSTLEIQRTEQGDSAMYLCASSLRQNTGELFFGEGSRLTVL.

The table lists this clone with a few counts. The CDR3 here is CAVLRQGSSYEQYF. In DNA, the CDR3 is TGTGCCGTATTGCGGCAGGGGAGCTCCTACGAGCAGTACTTC. This rearrangement joins TRBV30 to TRBJ2-7; a weak D match, TRBD1 (6 bases). In germline, CDR1 is GTSNPN, CDR2 SVGIG (reference sequence). With 8 bases removed from V and 0 bases from J, the gap between germline ends came to 17 bases. The CDR3 extends over 14 amino acids.

V and J are TRBV6-5 and TRBJ2-7, with D perhaps TRBD1 (5 bases). Germline V lookup: CDR1 MNHEY, CDR2 SVGAGI. The CDR3 is 13 amino acids. The V end was cut by 6 bases, the J end by 4 bases, with 13 bases between. DNA for the CDR3: TGTGCCAGCAGGGTCTCCAGGGATTACGAGCAGTACTTC. Translation: CASRVSRDYEQYF.

J is TRBJ1-1 and V is TRBV19, with a possible D match to TRBD1 (6 bases). Germline assignment: CDR1 LNHDA and CDR2 SQIVND (reference sequence). The germline V and J ends were trimmed by 6 bases and 1 base, with 9 bases remaining between them. The CDR3 sequence is 13 residues long. DNA of the CDR3: TGTGCCAGTAGGAGACAGGAGAACACTGAAGCTTTCTTT. Amino acids: CASRRQENTEAFF.

V gene TRBV6-5 combines with J gene TRBJ2-2; TRBD1 might be the D (5 bases). CDR3 length: 13 residues. V was pared by 10 bases and J by 7 bases, with 16 bases between. CDR1 is MNHEY, CDR2 SVGAGI, per germline. The CDR3 DNA reads TGTGCCACCCCCAGGGCGGAAGGCGGGGAGCTGTTTTTT. This gives the protein CATPRAEGGELFF.

This clone appeared a single time. V and J are TRBV7-8 and TRBJ2-2; no firm D call. The ends were cut back, 4 bases at V and 0 bases at J, with 12 bases in the middle. CDR1 is SGHVS and CDR2 is FQNEAQ in the germline V gene. The CDR3 extends over 16 amino acids. CDR3 residues: CASSSRRFANTGELFF. The CDR3 nucleotides read TGTGCCAGCAGCTCCCGGAGATTCGCGAACACCGGGGAGCTGTTTTTT.

This chain connects TRBV4-1 to TRBJ1-3, with 8 bases identical to TRBD1. Germline values: CDR1 MGHRA, CDR2 YSYEKL. The CDR3 has 16 amino acids. V lost 1 base and J lost 6; bases outside the gene matches: 8. The CDR3 bases are TGCGCCAGCAGCCAAGGGCCAGCACAGGGGGAAAACACCATATATTTT. This sequence encodes CASSQGPAQGENTIYF.

This sequence joins TRBV10-3 and TRBJ1-4, with 8 bases identical to TRBD1. V was pared by 6 bases and J by 4 bases, with 4 bases of the junction left unmatched. Germline CDR1 and CDR2: ENHRY and SYGVKD. CDR3 length equals 14 residues. CDR3 in DNA: TGTGCCATCAGCCCGGGACAGGATAATGAAAAACTGTTTTTT. Its protein is CAISPGQDNEKLFF.

The chain employs TRBV6-5 and TRBJ2-1; no clear D. V lost 0 bases and J lost 4, with 7 bases in between. CDR1 and CDR2 (germline): MNHEY, SVGAGI. This CDR3 spans 14 amino acids. CDR3 nucleotide sequence: TGTGCCAGCAGTTACTCGGTTCAGTACAATGAGCAGTTCTTC. Its protein product is CASSYSVQYNEQFF.

The chain employs TRBV19 and TRBJ2-1; TRBD2 aligns across 8 bases. With 4 bases clipped from V and 0 bases from J, the junction kept 5 bases outside the gene matches. The V gene's germline CDR1 is LNHDA and CDR2 SQIVND (reference sequence). The CDR3 length is 16 residues. CDR3 DNA: TGTGCCAGTAGTACCGGACTAGCCGACTCCTACAATGAGCAGTTCTTC. It specifies CASSTGLADSYNEQFF.

The chain carries TRBV28 and TRBJ1-5; 7 bases are a match to TRBD1. The V gene end was trimmed by 3 bases and the J gene end by 4 bases; junction bases not matched to a gene: 3. Germline V lookup: CDR1 MDHEN, CDR2 SYDVKM. This CDR3 has 14 amino acids. CDR3: CASSFGTANQPQHF. CDR3 in DNA: TGTGCCAGCAGTTTCGGGACAGCAAATCAGCCCCAGCATTTT.

The chain has TRBV6-5 and TRBJ2-3; 11 nucleotides match TRBD1. The CDR3 has 16 amino acids. Unmatched junction bases numbered 5, after V lost 2 bases and J lost 4 bases. CDR1 is MNHEY, CDR2 SVGAGI, per germline. CDR3 sequence (DNA): TGTGCCAGCAGTTACCTGGGGACAGGGGGGTCAGATACGCAGTATTTT. The encoded protein is CASSYLGTGGSDTQYF.

This clone was recorded only once. The chain joins TRBV25-1 to TRBJ1-1; 7 bases line up with TRBD1. This CDR3 has 13 amino acids. Trimming at V came to 1 base and at J to 4 bases, leaving 0 bases not matched to a gene. Germline V lookup: CDR1 MGHDK, CDR2 SYGVNS. This CDR3 reads CASSESGGTEAFF. The CDR3 DNA reads TGTGCCAGCAGTGAATCAGGGGGCACTGAAGCTTTCTTT.